This T cell receptor beta chain stems from a study of T-cell reconstitution after alpha-beta-depleted transplantation in children. The study's findings and limits: As was reported, about two months after transplant, alpha-beta T cells came from several hundred expanded graft clones. T-cell numbers and diversity, one year after transplant, stemmed largely from T cells that were newly produced. TCRbeta diversity was high at day 60 in some patients (a result of surviving recipient T cells and thymic progenitors).

V lost 0 bases and J lost 4, with 22 bases in between. CDR3 length: 17 amino acids. The germline gives CDR1 DFQATT, CDR2 SNEGSKA (reference sequence). In its sample, this clonotype was seen a few times. Its antigen is still unknown. Unique molecular identifiers were incorporated when the TCRbeta library was constructed. TCRdb independently ran MiXCR on the PCR reads; one entry per CDR3 protein. The table has 300,000 to 350,000 distinct CDR3 sequences, about 17% seen once. The sample in question was PBMCs, mostly from graft donor cells, obtained 360 days after TCRalphabeta/CD19-depleted stem cell transplant. The receptor was isolated from a male patient aged 2 to 10 who had a stem cell transplant for acute lymphoblastic leukemia, so the T cells may come from the graft donor. The chain joins TRBV20-1 to TRBJ2-7; D may be TRBD2 (6 bases). The CDR3 sequence is CSARDWGSGERGYEQYF. CDR3 DNA sequence: TGCAGTGCTAGAGATTGGGGTTCGGGAGAAAGAGGATACGAGCAGTACTTC.